These 25 T cell receptor beta chains were all obtained from the same sample, sequenced in a study of OX40 agonist ivuxolimab in advanced cancers. Method: immunoSEQ multiplex PCR; TCRdb's copy keeps in-frame clones and lacks some. The repertoire consists of about 12,000 clones, with about 81% occurring once and the leading ten covering roughly 13%. Sequenced here: CD4+ or CD8+ T cells sorted from blood, sampled in a trial of the OX40 agonist ivuxolimab. These receptors were collected from an adult with an advanced solid tumor such as melanoma, head and neck, liver or kidney cancer.

CDR3 bases: TGTGCCAGCAGCTTCGGATGGGCAGGGGGTCAAAGCACAGATACGCAGTATTTT. Protein product: CASSFGWAGGQSTDTQYF. V gene TRBV14 combines with J gene TRBJ2-3; 7 bases match TRBD1. This CDR3 spans 18 amino acids. CDR1 and CDR2 (germline): SGHDN, FVKESK. Trimming took 5 bases from V and 0 from J; bases not matched to a gene: 14.

By share of the sample, this clone is medium-sized. The J gene is TRBJ1-2, the V gene TRBV5-6; D is unresolved. V lost 1 base to trimming and J lost 6 bases, with 10 bases between them. The CDR3 extends over 13 amino acids. Germline CDR1 reads SGHDT; CDR2 reads YYEEEE. The CDR3, as DNA: TGTGCCAGCAGCTTGCGTCGAGGCGATGGCTACACCTTC. This translates into CASSLRRGDGYTF.

This chain links TRBV7-8 with TRBJ2-3; tentatively, D is TRBD1 (6 bases). The CDR3 sequence is 18 residues long. Germline CDR1 and CDR2: SGHVS and FQNEAQ. Deletions cut 3 bases from V and 0 bases from J, with 19 bases between. This CDR3 reads CASSFLGRTDASTDTQYF. Written as DNA, the CDR3 is TGTGCCAGCAGCTTTCTTGGGCGGACAGACGCTAGCACAGATACGCAGTATTTT.

Turning to this clone: One end of the junction fails to match germline, which may point to a read error. This CDR3 is also generated by other DNA sequences in the sample. The V and J genes are TRBV9 and TRBJ2-1; the D gene is possibly TRBD1 (6 bases). Germline V gene lookup returns CDR1 SGDLS and CDR2 YYNGEE. The CDR3 loop spans 14 amino acids. CDR3 region: CASSSPGQDNEQFF. The DNA for the CDR3 is TGTGCCAGCAGCTCACCGGGACAAGACAATGAGCAATTCTTC.

The chain couples TRBV7-8 to TRBJ2-7, with TRBD1 identical over 9 bases. V lost 4 bases to trimming and J lost 3 bases; unmatched junction nucleotides: 7. CDR3 size: 15 residues. Germline-derived CDR1 and CDR2 are SGHVS and FQNEAQ. CDR3 amino acids: CASSSPGQGNYEQYF. CDR3 in DNA: TGTGCCAGCAGCTCACCGGGACAGGGTAACTACGAGCAGTACTTC.

The genes are TRBV29-1 and TRBJ2-2; D remains ambiguous. The germline V and J ends were trimmed by 5 bases and 7 bases, with 8 bases remaining between them. CDR3 length: 11 amino acids. Germline assignment: CDR1 SQVTM and CDR2 ANQGSEA. CDR3 sequence reads: CSVFVNGELFF. The CDR3 region has the DNA TGCAGCGTTTTCGTGAACGGGGAGCTGTTTTTT.

V usage is TRBV27 and J usage is TRBJ2-2; D not resolved. Germline-derived CDR1 and CDR2 are MNHEY and SMNVEV (reference sequence). Between the trimmed V and J ends, which lost 6 bases and 0 bases, there was a span of 17 bases. The CDR3 has 17 residues. DNA of the CDR3: TGTGCCAGCAGATCCCCCCGGGTGGGGACGAACACCGGGGAGCTGTTTTTT. Residues: CASRSPRVGTNTGELFF.

This rearrangement joins TRBV29-1 to TRBJ1-6; 9 bases fit TRBD1. The V segment lost 7 bases and the J segment 4 bases; nucleotides outside the gene matches: 17. This CDR3 comprises 18 residues. CDR1 SQVTM and CDR2 ANQGSEA come from the germline V gene. Here the CDR3 reads CSGRRSAGQGKYNSPLHF. The CDR3 DNA reads as TGCAGCGGCCGCAGAAGTGCGGGACAGGGAAAGTATAATTCACCCCTCCACTTT.

This rearrangement joins TRBV9 to TRBJ2-1; TRBD2 matches 10 bases. Germline assignment: CDR1 SGDLS and CDR2 YYNGEE. V lost 7 bases and J lost 4; bases outside the gene matches: 8. The CDR3 sequence is 15 residues long. The DNA of the CDR3 is TGTGCCAGCGCCTTAGCGGGAGGCCCTTACAATGAGCAGTTCTTC. Its protein product is CASALAGGPYNEQFF.

The rearrangement joins TRBV11-2 to TRBJ2-5; the D call may be TRBD1 or TRBD2 (5 bases each). Germline-derived CDR1 and CDR2 are SGHAT and FQNNGV. The V end was cut by 7 bases, the J end by 5 bases, with 17 bases between. The CDR3 length is 14 residues. The CDR3 nucleotides read TGTGCCAGCATACGGGACGGTTATTCGGAGACCCAGTACTTC. It yields the protein CASIRDGYSETQYF.

The chain carries TRBV28 and TRBJ2-7, with D possibly matching TRBD1 (5 bases). The CDR3 totals 16 residues. In germline, CDR1 is MDHEN, CDR2 SYDVKM. The V gene lost 4 bases and the J gene lost 0 bases, with 16 bases spanning the gap. The DNA for the CDR3 is TGTGCCAGCAGTTCTCCCGACAGAAAAAGCTCCTACGAGCAGTACTTC. Translating gives CASSSPDRKSSYEQYF.

This chain uses TRBV5-1 with TRBJ2-1, with 12 nucleotides matching TRBD2. The CDR3 is made up of 15 amino acids. CDR1 is SGHRS and CDR2 is YFSETQ in the germline V gene. Trimming took 7 bases from V and 8 from J; bases not matched to a gene: 10. Written as DNA, the CDR3 is TGCGCCAGCGCATTACGGACTAGCGGGGCCGATGAGCAGTTCTTC. Translated, it gives CASALRTSGADEQFF.

The rearrangement joins TRBV7-8 to TRBJ2-6; unclear D gene. The ends were cut back, 3 bases at V and 0 bases at J, with 6 bases in the middle. Germline V gene data show CDR1 as SGHVS and CDR2 as FQNEAQ. This CDR3 contains 15 residues. The CDR3 is CASSFISSGANVLTF. CDR3 sequence (DNA): TGTGCCAGCAGCTTTATCAGCTCTGGGGCCAACGTCCTGACTTTC.

V and J are TRBV7-9 and TRBJ1-1, with 9 bases aligning to TRBD1. This CDR3 is built from 14 residues. Germline CDR1 SEHNR, CDR2 FQNEAQ (reference sequence). The ends lost 1 base at V and 4 bases at J; junction bases unmatched: 1. The CDR3 nucleotides read TGTGCCAGCAGCTTAGGACAGGGGGTCACTGAAGCTTTCTTT. Protein: CASSLGQGVTEAFF.

The chain uses TRBV27 and TRBJ2-5, with D maybe TRBD1 (5 bases). V lost 1 base, J lost 2 bases, and 8 bases lay in between. The CDR3 has 14 residues. The germline V gene encodes CDR1 MNHEY and CDR2 SMNVEV (reference sequence). This CDR3 reads CASSLLGQQETQYF. Written as DNA, the CDR3 is TGTGCCAGCAGTTTATTGGGGCAACAAGAGACCCAGTACTTC.

The chain has TRBV4-1 and TRBJ1-5, with D tentatively TRBD1 (5 bases). The V end lost 4 bases, the J end lost 5 bases, and 18 bases lay between the germline ends. This CDR3 spans 16 amino acids. Germline V CDR1 and CDR2: MGHRA, YSYEKL. The CDR3 DNA sequence: TGCGCCAGCAGCCCCTTGAGGGCGGGGGGTGATCAGCCCCAGCATTTT. Translating it yields CASSPLRAGGDQPQHF.

This sequence joins TRBV9 and TRBJ2-1; possibly TRBD2 for D (7 bases). Trimming stripped 0 bases from V and 4 bases from J, with 11 bases between. Germline CDR1 reads SGDLS; CDR2 reads YYNGEE. This CDR3 is 15 amino acids long. The CDR3 sequence: CASSVEGGYYNEQFF. CDR3 in DNA: TGTGCCAGCAGCGTAGAGGGGGGGTATTACAATGAGCAGTTCTTC.

This clone came up a few times. The chain employs TRBV5-1 and TRBJ1-1; the D is unclear. V dropped 2 bases and J dropped 4 bases, with 6 bases sitting between them. The CDR3 covers 12 residues. CDR1 SGHRS and CDR2 YFSETQ come from the germline V gene. CDR3 nucleotides: TGCGCCAGCAGCTTAGACCGCACTGAAGCTTTCTTT. It codes for CASSLDRTEAFF.

The V gene is TRBV4-1, the J gene TRBJ2-5; no reliable D call. The CDR3 is 12 residues long. Germline assignment: CDR1 MGHRA and CDR2 YSYEKL. The V end was cut by 3 bases, the J end by 4 bases, with 6 bases between. The CDR3 nucleotides read TGCGCCAGCAGCCATGGTTCAGAGACCCAGTACTTC. Protein sequence: CASSHGSETQYF.

This clone came up a few times. J is TRBJ2-7 and V is TRBV4-3; D perhaps matches TRBD2 (5 bases). This CDR3 region has 15 residues. CDR1 is LGHNA and CDR2 is YSLEER in the germline V gene. Trimming took off 4 bases at V and 3 bases at J, with 16 bases between the two ends. CDR3: CASSLQRTGNYEQYF. CDR3 coding DNA: TGCGCCAGCAGCCTACAGCGGACGGGCAACTACGAGCAGTACTTC.

V and J are TRBV7-9 and TRBJ2-1; no clear D. The V end was cut by 3 bases, the J end by 4 bases, with 13 bases between. CDR1 and CDR2 from the germline V gene are SEHNR and FQNEAQ (reference sequence). This CDR3 contains 15 residues. The CDR3 here is CASSFGQELYNEQFF. The CDR3 bases are TGTGCCAGCAGCTTTGGCCAGGAACTATACAATGAGCAGTTCTTC.

The gene calls are TRBV5-6 and TRBJ2-1; TRBD1 agrees at 9 bases. J was trimmed by 7 bases and V by 5 bases; bases with no gene match: 10. Looked up from germline, CDR1 is SGHDT and CDR2 is YYEEEE. The CDR3 is 15 residues long. This CDR3 reads CASRDRGGDWNEQFF. CDR3 coding DNA: TGTGCCAGCAGGGACAGGGGCGGGGACTGGAATGAGCAGTTCTTC.

By frequency in the sample, this clone is large. This sample includes further DNA sequences coding for the same CDR3. The rearrangement uses TRBV4-1 and TRBJ1-2; no clear D. The CDR3 totals 13 residues. From germline, CDR1 is MGHRA and CDR2 YSYEKL. Trimming stripped 0 bases from V and 1 base from J, with 3 bases between. The CDR3 coding sequence is TGCGCCAGCAGCCAAGAGAGTAACTATGGCTACACCTTC. As protein: CASSQESNYGYTF.

This clone rates as medium-sized. The rearrangement uses TRBV12-5 and TRBJ2-2; no definite D call. The V end lost 5 bases, the J end lost 0 bases, and 7 bases lay between the germline ends. The CDR3 is 14 amino acids. Germline V gene data show CDR1 as LGHNT and CDR2 as FRNRAP. CDR3 coding DNA: TGTGCTAGTGGTACGGCCTCGAACACCGGGGAGCTGTTTTTT. Protein sequence: CASGTASNTGELFF.

This chain links TRBV11-3 with TRBJ2-2, with unresolved D. V was cut by 2 bases and J by 4 bases, with 5 bases left in between. Germline CDR1 SGHNT, CDR2 YENEEA. This CDR3 comprises 13 residues. The CDR3 DNA sequence: TGTGCCAGCAGCTTAACGACCACCGGGGAGCTGTTTTTT. Translated: CASSLTTTGELFF.